These 29 T cell receptor beta chains were all obtained from the same sample, sequenced in a study of regulatory T cells in long-lasting Graves disease (dated by TCRdb to the early 2020s). This specimen's time point label, interpreted: newly diagnosed GD, antithyroid drugs for less than 3 months. For both TCR sequencing and RNA sequencing, RNA was extracted from PBMCs using TRIzol. To prepare the library, multiplex PCR was applied. TCRdb names Illumina HiSeq 4000 as the instrument used. CDR3 regions were amplified by Arm-PCR with iRepertoire HTBI primers to construct TCR beta libraries. TCRdb trimmed public reads at Q25 via fastp, called clones via MiXCR and kept in-frame beta chains. Each CDR3 protein appears once, grouped with its most common genes and DNA. This sample has around 400,000 distinct CDR3 sequences in its table, and approximately 12% of those were observed once. The biggest ten clones account for 15% to 20% of the sample.

These data were likewise used in another study, on T cells in Graves' hyperthyroidism and ophthalmopathy.

The material was peripheral blood mononuclear cells (PBMCs), obtained at new diagnosis, from a patient treated with antithyroid drugs. These receptors were taken from a woman between 18 and 29 years old with Graves disease. Donor details come from another sample of the same person, matched by shared clones.

In its sample, this clonotype was seen a few times. This chain uses TRBV6-1 with TRBJ2-5; TRBD2 aligns across 14 bases. Germline values: CDR1 MNHNS, CDR2 SASEGT. Losses at the gene ends were 6 bases for V and 3 bases for J; bases not matched to a gene: 9. CDR3 length equals 17 residues. CDR3 loop: CASRPRLAGGLEETQYF. The CDR3 coding sequence is TGTGCCAGCAGGCCTAGACTAGCGGGGGGGCTAGAAGAGACCCAGTACTTC.

This clonotype was recorded at least ten times. The chain couples TRBV19 to TRBJ1-4; no clear D gene. V was shortened by 6 bases and J by 6 bases, with 20 bases between the two germline ends. This CDR3 is built from 16 residues. The germline V gene encodes CDR1 LNHDA and CDR2 SQIVND (reference sequence). CDR3 sequence: CASSPTLTRFYEKLFF. The DNA of the CDR3 is TGTGCCAGTAGCCCTACCTTGACAAGGTTCTATGAAAAACTGTTTTTT.

Ten or more counts support this clonotype. The V and J genes are TRBV7-8 and TRBJ2-3; D is unresolved. This CDR3 has 15 residues. Germline V gene data show CDR1 as SGHVS and CDR2 as FQNEAQ. V dropped 5 bases and J dropped 6 bases, with 18 bases sitting between them. The CDR3 DNA is TGTGCCAGCAGCCCCCGAGGTGGGGAATCGGATACGCAGTATTTT. Translation: CASSPRGGESDTQYF. The whole variable domain, remainder taken from reference TRBV7-8 and TRBJ2-3, is GAGVSQSPRYKVAKRGQDVALRCDPISGHVSLFWYQQALGQGPEFLTYFQNEAQLDKSGLPSDRFFAERPEGSVSTLKIQRTQQEDSAVYLCASSPRGGESDTQYFGPGTRLTVL.

Of note for this clonotype: A much more abundant neighbour one base away suggests this may be a read error. The chain couples TRBV12-3 or TRBV12-4 to TRBJ2-3, with D unclear. The CDR3 is 12 amino acids. CDR3 in amino acids: CARSLGWDTQYF. The DNA for the CDR3 is TGTGCCAGAAGTTTAGGTTGGGATACGCAGTATTTT.

At least ten counts were recorded for this clonotype. The rearrangement links TRBV6-1 to TRBJ1-6; 10 bases are shared with TRBD1. J lost 7 bases, V lost 6 bases, and 3 bases had no gene match. From germline, CDR1 is MNHNS and CDR2 SASEGT. CDR3 length equals 14 residues. The CDR3 bases are TGTGCCAGCAGCCAGGACAGGGGGAATTCACCCCTCCACTTT. Its translation: CASSQDRGNSPLHF.

This clonotype has only a few counts. The chain is built from TRBV5-5 and TRBJ2-5, with D possibly matching TRBD1 (7 bases). This CDR3 spans 17 amino acids. Germline CDR1 is SGHKS and CDR2 is YYEKEE (reference sequence). The germline V and J ends were trimmed by 3 bases and 1 base, with 19 bases remaining between them. CDR3 nucleotide sequence: TGTGCCAGCAGCTGGGGGGAGAGGGGGCCGAGCCAAGAGACCCAGTACTTC. Its translation is CASSWGERGPSQETQYF.

In its sample, this clonotype was seen a few times. This may be a read error, as it is one base from a much larger clone. V gene TRBV24-1 combines with J gene TRBJ2-1; D perhaps matches TRBD2 (6 bases). CDR1 is KGHDR and CDR2 is SFDVKD in the germline V gene. The CDR3 totals 18 residues. Deletions cut 5 bases from V and 4 bases from J, with 23 bases between. CDR3: CATSGSPGYSGTYNEQFF. CDR3 bases: TGTGCCACCAGTGGGTCCCCGGGTTATAGCGGAACTTACAATGAGCAGTTCTTC.

This clonotype was observed a few times. The chain links TRBV29-1 to TRBJ2-7, with D unclear. The germline gives CDR1 SQVTM, CDR2 ANQGSEA. There are 14 residues in the CDR3. V lost 2 bases to trimming and J lost 6 bases, with 17 bases between them. The CDR3 is CSVESDELYCEQYF. The DNA of the CDR3 is TGCAGCGTTGAATCGGATGAACTTTACTGCGAGCAGTACTTC.

In this sample, this clonotype turned up a few times. With only one base between it and a far larger clone, this is likely a read error. This sequence joins TRBV27 and TRBJ2-7; no clear D gene. The V end was cut by 6 bases, the J end by 0 bases, with 6 bases between. The V gene's germline CDR1 is MNHEY and CDR2 SMNVEV (reference sequence). CDR3 size: 12 residues. The chain's CDR3 is CASRLSSYEQYF. The CDR3 DNA reads as TGTGCCAGCAGACTGAGCTCCTACGAGCAGTACTTC.

This clonotype was detected many times. The J gene is TRBJ1-6, the V gene TRBV28, with D perhaps TRBD1 (6 bases). The CDR3 totals 14 residues. Deletions cut 5 bases from V and 8 bases from J, with 13 bases between. Per germline, CDR1 MDHEN and CDR2 SYDVKM. Written as DNA, the CDR3 is TGTGCCAGCAGTATTACAGGGACGGATTCACCCCTCCACTTT. This sequence encodes CASSITGTDSPLHF.

This clonotype has only a few counts. The chain links TRBV7-2 to TRBJ1-3; D remains unclear. CDR3 length: 15 residues. Trimming left V 0 bases short and J 4 bases short, with 10 bases between. Germline CDR1 SGHTA, CDR2 FQGNSA. The CDR3, as DNA: TGTGCCAGCAGCTTAGCACTTACGGCAGGAAACACCATATATTTT. This sequence encodes CASSLALTAGNTIYF. Full variable domain (outside the CDR3, taken from reference TRBV7-2 and TRBJ1-3): GAGVSQSPSNKVTEKGKDVELRCDPISGHTALYWYRQSLGQGLEFLIYFQGNSAPDKSGLPSDRFSAERTGGSVSTLTIQRTQQEDSAVYLCASSLALTAGNTIYFGEGSWLTVV.

Note on this clonotype: Just one base apart from a much larger clone, this may be a read error. V usage is TRBV2 and J usage is TRBJ2-7; no firm D call. CDR3 size: 12 residues. Germline lookup yields CDR1 SNHLY and CDR2 FYNNEI. CDR3 bases: TGTGCCAGCAGTCCCCTCACCTACGAGCTGTACTTC. Translation: CASSPLTYELYF.

This clonotype was detected many times. The chain carries TRBV6-1 and TRBJ2-7; the D gene could be TRBD1 or TRBD2 (5 bases each). CDR3 size: 15 residues. Germline loops: CDR1 MNHNS, CDR2 SASEGT. The V end lost 2 bases, the J end lost 4 bases, and 15 bases lay between the germline ends. The CDR3: CASSEWRSGSYEQYV. The CDR3 region has the DNA TGTGCCAGCAGTGAATGGAGGTCAGGGTCTTACGAGCAGTACGTC.

J is TRBJ1-4 and V is TRBV11-2; no clear D. Per germline, CDR1 SGHAT and CDR2 FQNNGV. This CDR3 region has 15 residues. V lost 4 bases to trimming and J lost 2 bases, with 11 bases between them. In DNA form, the CDR3 reads TGTGCCAGCAGCTCCCGGTGGTCGACTAATGAAAAACTGTTTTTT. Protein sequence: CASSSRWSTNEKLFF. Full variable domain (remainder filled in from reference TRBV11-2 and TRBJ1-4): EAGVAQSPRYKIIEKRQSVAFWCNPISGHATLYWYQQILGQGPKLLIQFQNNGVVDDSQLPKDRFSAERLKGVDSTLKIQPAKLEDSAVYLCASSSRWSTNEKLFFGSGTQLSVL.

This chain links TRBV6-2 or TRBV6-3 with TRBJ2-1; possible D gene TRBD2, 5 bases. Germline V gene data show CDR1 as MNHEY and CDR2 as SVGEGT. V was clipped by 5 bases and J by 11 bases, with 13 bases between them. The CDR3 loop spans 12 amino acids. The CDR3 coding sequence is TGTGCCAGCAGTGAGGCTAGCATGAAGCAGTTCTTC. Residues: CASSEASMKQFF.

A word on this clonotype: A far larger clone is off by one base, so a read error is likely. The genes are TRBV6-9 and TRBJ1-1; perhaps TRBD1 as D (6 bases). Trimming shortened V by 1 base and J by 6 bases, and 18 bases separated the two germline ends. The CDR3 sequence is 16 residues long. Germline-derived CDR1 and CDR2 are MNHGY and SVAAGI. The CDR3 DNA reads TGTGCCAGCAGTTATTGCGACGGGGGCAGGGTAGCTGAAGCTTTCTTT. Residues: CASSYCDGGRVAEAFF.

This clonotype was found many times. J is TRBJ2-7 and V is TRBV7-9; 9 bases are a match to TRBD1. In germline, CDR1 is SEHNR, CDR2 FQNEAQ (reference sequence). Trimming took 5 bases from V and 6 from J; bases not matched to a gene: 8. This CDR3 comprises 14 residues. The CDR3 sequence: CASSPVRTGVEQYF. The CDR3, as DNA: TGTGCCAGCAGCCCCGTGAGGACAGGGGTCGAGCAGTACTTC. Combining the CDR3 with reference TRBV7-9 and TRBJ2-7 gives the whole variable domain DTGVSQNPRHKITKRGQNVTFRCDPISEHNRLYWYRQTLGQGPEFLTYFQNEAQLEKSRLLSDRFSAERPKGSFSTLEIQRTEQGDSAMYLCASSPVRTGVEQYFGPGTRLTVT.

The chain combines TRBV7-9 with TRBJ2-5; D ambiguous. CDR3 length: 10 amino acids. Germline V gene lookup returns CDR1 SEHNR and CDR2 FQNEAQ (reference sequence). The CDR3 region has the DNA TGTGCTACTCTTGGAGAGACCCAGTACTTC. Protein: CATLGETQYF.

This clonotype appeared many times. V usage is TRBV7-9 and J usage is TRBJ2-1, with no clear D. The CDR3 is 12 amino acids. CDR1 and CDR2 (germline): SEHNR, FQNEAQ (reference sequence). With 4 bases removed from V and 8 bases from J, the gap between germline ends came to 9 bases. The CDR3, as DNA: TGTGCCAGCAGCTCCGACTTTGATGAGCAGTTCTTC. Translated, it gives CASSSDFDEQFF.

This clonotype was seen many times. The chain joins TRBV27 to TRBJ1-1, with 8 bases identical to TRBD1. V dropped 7 bases and J dropped 2; count of bases not matched to a gene: 12. Germline V gene lookup returns CDR1 MNHEY and CDR2 SMNVEV (reference sequence). CDR3 length: 16 residues. The chain's CDR3 is CASMGWPGQGNTEAFF. In DNA form, the CDR3 reads TGTGCCAGCATGGGGTGGCCCGGACAGGGCAACACTGAAGCTTTCTTT.

This clonotype was observed many times. The chain joins TRBV7-2 to TRBJ1-5; D is unclear. The V end was cut by 6 bases, the J end by 7 bases, with 13 bases between. Germline lookup yields CDR1 SGHTA and CDR2 FQGNSA. The CDR3 runs 13 residues. The CDR3 spells CASSLGVDQPQHF. CDR3 nucleotides: TGTGCCAGCAGTTTGGGTGTCGACCAGCCCCAGCATTTT.

This clonotype showed up just a few times. The gene calls are TRBV7-9 and TRBJ2-1; 9 bases are shared with TRBD2. The CDR3 runs to 19 residues. Trimming at V came to 5 bases and at J to 2 bases, leaving 16 bases not matched to a gene. Germline values: CDR1 SEHNR, CDR2 FQNEAQ (reference sequence). The CDR3 sequence is CASSRAAGGSVIPYNEQFF. CDR3 sequence (DNA): TGTGCCAGCAGCCGGGCGGCGGGAGGGTCAGTTATCCCCTACAATGAGCAGTTCTTC.

At least ten counts were recorded for this clonotype. The chain couples TRBV6-1 to TRBJ2-1; D possibly corresponds to TRBD2 (5 bases). Germline V gene sequence: CDR1 MNHNS, CDR2 SASEGT. The CDR3 has 13 residues. V shed 5 bases and J shed 3 bases, with 8 bases lying between them. The CDR3 DNA follows: TGTGCCAGCAGTCCCGGGGTCTACAATGAGCAGTTCTTC. The encoded protein is CASSPGVYNEQFF.

This clonotype was seen ten or more times. The genes are TRBV2 and TRBJ1-1; D is unresolved. Trimming stripped 0 bases from V and 5 bases from J, with 7 bases between. The CDR3 runs to 13 residues. Per the germline V gene, CDR1 is SNHLY and CDR2 is FYNNEI. In DNA, the CDR3 is TGTGCCAGCAGTGAAGCGCTTTGGACTGAAGCTTTCTTT. Translation: CASSEALWTEAFF. The full variable domain, with the rest looked up from reference TRBV2 and TRBJ1-1, is EPEVTQTPSHQVTQMGQEVILRCVPISNHLYFYWYRQILGQKVEFLVSFYNNEISEKSEIFDDQFSVERPDGSNFTLKIRSTKLEDSAMYFCASSEALWTEAFFGQGTRLTVV.

Comment on this clonotype: A far larger clone is one base from this, pointing to a likely read error. The chain links TRBV2 to TRBJ2-3; 7 positions match TRBD2. Judging by the DNA end, TRBJ2-1 fits better; the J call may be wrong. Looked up from germline, CDR1 is SNHLY and CDR2 is FYNNEI. There are 14 residues in the CDR3. CDR3: CASEGLGVTNGQFF. The DNA of the CDR3 is TGTGCCAGCGAAGGACTAGGTGTGACCAATGGGCAGTTCTTC.

The gene calls are TRBV18 and TRBJ2-7; 8 nucleotides agree with TRBD1. The V and J ends lost 2 bases and 5 bases, in that order; junction bases with no gene match: 11. This CDR3 region has 16 residues. Germline assignment: CDR1 KGHSH and CDR2 LQKENI. The CDR3 sequence is CASSPTATGVDHEQYV. The CDR3 nucleotides are TGTGCCAGCTCACCAACGGCGACAGGGGTAGACCACGAGCAGTACGTC.

This clonotype was counted many times. The V gene is TRBV20-1, the J gene TRBJ1-5; D ambiguous. V was clipped by 6 bases and J by 4 bases, with 13 bases between them. Germline V gene lookup returns CDR1 DFQATT and CDR2 SNEGSKA (reference sequence). This CDR3 is built from 13 residues. The CDR3, as DNA: TGCAGTGCCCAAGCGACGGTGAATCAGCCCCAGCATTTT. It yields the protein CSAQATVNQPQHF.

The rearrangement links TRBV2 to TRBJ2-3; 7 bases line up with TRBD1. V gave up 3 bases and J gave up 2 bases; unmatched junction bases: 5. Germline V gene sequence: CDR1 SNHLY, CDR2 FYNNEI. This CDR3 is built from 15 residues. The CDR3 DNA follows: TGTGCCAGCAGTGAGGGGACAGTGAACACAGATACGCAGTATTTT. Its protein product is CASSEGTVNTDTQYF.

This clonotype came up a few times. J is TRBJ2-1 and V is TRBV5-8; 8 bases map to TRBD2. CDR3 size: 18 residues. Germline V gene lookup returns CDR1 SGHTS and CDR2 YDEGEE. The V and J ends lost 0 bases and 7 bases, in that order; junction bases with no gene match: 15. This CDR3 is CASSLAWGSGSQTNEQFF. The CDR3 coding sequence is TGTGCCAGCAGCTTGGCTTGGGGGAGCGGGAGTCAAACAAATGAGCAGTTCTTC.